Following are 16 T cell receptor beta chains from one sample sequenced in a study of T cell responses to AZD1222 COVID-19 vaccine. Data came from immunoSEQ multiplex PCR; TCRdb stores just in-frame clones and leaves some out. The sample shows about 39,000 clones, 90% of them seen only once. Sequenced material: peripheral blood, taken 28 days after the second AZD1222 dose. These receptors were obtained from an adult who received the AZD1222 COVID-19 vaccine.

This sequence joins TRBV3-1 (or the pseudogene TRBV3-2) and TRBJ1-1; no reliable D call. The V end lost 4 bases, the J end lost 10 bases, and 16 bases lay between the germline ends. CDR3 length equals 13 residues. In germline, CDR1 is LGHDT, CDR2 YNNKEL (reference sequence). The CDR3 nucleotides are TGTGCCAGCAGCCCACCTACCGGGTATAGAGCTTTCTTT. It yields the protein CASSPPTGYRAFF.

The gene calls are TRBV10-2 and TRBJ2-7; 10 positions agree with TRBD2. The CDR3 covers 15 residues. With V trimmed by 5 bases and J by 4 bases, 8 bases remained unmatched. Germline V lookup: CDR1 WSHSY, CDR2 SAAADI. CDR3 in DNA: TGCGCCAGCAGTCCTACTAGCGGGGACCTGTACGAGCAGTACTTC. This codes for CASSPTSGDLYEQYF.

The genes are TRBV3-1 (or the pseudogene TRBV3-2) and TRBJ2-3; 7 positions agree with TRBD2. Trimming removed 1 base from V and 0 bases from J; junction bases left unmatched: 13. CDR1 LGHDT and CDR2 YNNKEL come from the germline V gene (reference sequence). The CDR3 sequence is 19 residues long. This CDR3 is CASSQGSGGGATSTDTQYF. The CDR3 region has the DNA TGTGCCAGCAGCCAAGGTTCGGGCGGGGGAGCTACTAGCACAGATACGCAGTATTTT.

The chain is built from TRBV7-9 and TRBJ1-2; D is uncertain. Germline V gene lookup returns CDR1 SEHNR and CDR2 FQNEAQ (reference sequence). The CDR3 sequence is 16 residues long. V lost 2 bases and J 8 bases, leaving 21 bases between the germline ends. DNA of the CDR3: TGTGCCAGCAGCTTATCGCTAAGCCAGGCCCTGAGGGGCTACACCTTC. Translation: CASSLSLSQALRGYTF.

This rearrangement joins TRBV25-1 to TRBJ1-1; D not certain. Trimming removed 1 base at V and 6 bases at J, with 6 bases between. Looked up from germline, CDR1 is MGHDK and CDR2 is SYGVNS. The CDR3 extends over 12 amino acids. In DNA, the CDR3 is TGTGCCAGCAGTGAATTTGCCGCTGAAGCTTTCTTT. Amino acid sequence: CASSEFAAEAFF.

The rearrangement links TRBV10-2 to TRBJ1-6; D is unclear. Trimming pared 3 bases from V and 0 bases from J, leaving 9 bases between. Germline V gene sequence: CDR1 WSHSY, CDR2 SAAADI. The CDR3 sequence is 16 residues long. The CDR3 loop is CASSDELSSYNSPLHF. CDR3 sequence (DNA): TGCGCCAGCAGTGACGAGCTTAGCTCCTATAATTCACCCCTCCACTTT.

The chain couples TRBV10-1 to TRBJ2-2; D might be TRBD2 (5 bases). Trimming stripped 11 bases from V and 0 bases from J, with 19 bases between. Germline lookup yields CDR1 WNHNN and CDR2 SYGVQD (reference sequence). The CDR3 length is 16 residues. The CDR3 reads CAVNREHIANTGELFF. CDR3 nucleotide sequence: TGCGCCGTTAACCGGGAACACATCGCGAACACCGGGGAGCTGTTTTTT.

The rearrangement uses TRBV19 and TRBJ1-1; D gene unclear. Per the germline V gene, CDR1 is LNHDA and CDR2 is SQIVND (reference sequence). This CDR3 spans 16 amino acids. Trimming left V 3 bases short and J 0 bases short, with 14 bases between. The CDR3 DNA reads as TGTGCCAGTAGTATCGACTTAGGACGGCTGAACACTGAAGCTTTCTTT. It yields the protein CASSIDLGRLNTEAFF. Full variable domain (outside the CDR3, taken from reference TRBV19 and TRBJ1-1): DGGITQSPKYLFRKEGQNVTLSCEQNLNHDAMYWYRQDPGQGLRLIYYSQIVNDFQKGDIAEGYSVSREKKESFPLTVTSAQKNPTAFYLCASSIDLGRLNTEAFFGQGTRLTVV.

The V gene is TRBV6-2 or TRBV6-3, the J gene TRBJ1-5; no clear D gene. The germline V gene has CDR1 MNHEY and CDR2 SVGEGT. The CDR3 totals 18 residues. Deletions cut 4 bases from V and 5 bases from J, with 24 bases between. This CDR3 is CASSWAPGDGRKDQPQHF. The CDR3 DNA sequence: TGTGCCAGCAGTTGGGCCCCGGGTGACGGAAGGAAGGATCAGCCCCAGCATTTT.

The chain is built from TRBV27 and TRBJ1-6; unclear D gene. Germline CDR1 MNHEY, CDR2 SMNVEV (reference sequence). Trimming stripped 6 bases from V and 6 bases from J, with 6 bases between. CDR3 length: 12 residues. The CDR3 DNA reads TGTGCCAGCAGGTCCCCTAATTCACCCCTCCACTTT. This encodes CASRSPNSPLHF.

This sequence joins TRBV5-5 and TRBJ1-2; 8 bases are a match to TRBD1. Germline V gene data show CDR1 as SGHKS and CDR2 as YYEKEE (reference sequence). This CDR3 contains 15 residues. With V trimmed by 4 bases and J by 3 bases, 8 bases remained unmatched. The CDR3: CASSLSGTGYYGYTF. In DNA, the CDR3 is TGTGCCAGCAGCCTGTCCGGGACAGGCTACTATGGCTACACCTTC.

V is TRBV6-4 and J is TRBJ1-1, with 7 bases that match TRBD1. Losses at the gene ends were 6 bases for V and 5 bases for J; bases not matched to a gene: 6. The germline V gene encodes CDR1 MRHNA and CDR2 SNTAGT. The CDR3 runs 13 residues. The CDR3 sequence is CASRDRDSTEAFF. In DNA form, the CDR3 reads TGTGCCAGCAGAGACCGGGACAGTACTGAAGCTTTCTTT.

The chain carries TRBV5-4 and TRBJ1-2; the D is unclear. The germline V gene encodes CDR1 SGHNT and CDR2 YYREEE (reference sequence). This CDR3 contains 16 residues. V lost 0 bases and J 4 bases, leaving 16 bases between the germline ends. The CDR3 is CASSLAEALRGYGYTF. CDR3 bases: TGTGCCAGCAGCTTGGCCGAGGCACTCCGAGGCTATGGCTACACCTTC. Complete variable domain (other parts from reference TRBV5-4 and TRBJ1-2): ETGVTQSPTHLIKTRGQQVTLRCSSQSGHNTVSWYQQALGQGPQFIFQYYREEENGRGNFPPRFSGLQFPNYSSELNVNALELDDSALYLCASSLAEALRGYGYTFGSGTRLTVV.

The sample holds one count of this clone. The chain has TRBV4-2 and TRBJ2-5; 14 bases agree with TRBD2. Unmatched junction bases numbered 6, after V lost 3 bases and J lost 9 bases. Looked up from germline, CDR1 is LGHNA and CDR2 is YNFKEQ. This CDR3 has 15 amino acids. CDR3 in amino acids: CASSQDGTSGGAQYF. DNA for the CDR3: TGTGCCAGCAGCCAGGACGGGACTAGCGGGGGCGCCCAGTACTTC.

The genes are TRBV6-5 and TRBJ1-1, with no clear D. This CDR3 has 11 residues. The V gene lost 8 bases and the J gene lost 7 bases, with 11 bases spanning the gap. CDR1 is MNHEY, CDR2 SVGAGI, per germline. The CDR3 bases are TGTGCCAGCTCAACGGGCCTTGAAGCTTTCTTT. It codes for CASSTGLEAFF.

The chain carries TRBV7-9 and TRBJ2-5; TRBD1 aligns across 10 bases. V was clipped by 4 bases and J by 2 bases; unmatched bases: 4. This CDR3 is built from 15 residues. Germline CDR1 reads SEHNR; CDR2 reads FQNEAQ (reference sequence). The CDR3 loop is CASSSGTGAQETQYF. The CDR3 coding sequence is TGTGCCAGCAGCTCAGGGACAGGGGCTCAAGAGACCCAGTACTTC.